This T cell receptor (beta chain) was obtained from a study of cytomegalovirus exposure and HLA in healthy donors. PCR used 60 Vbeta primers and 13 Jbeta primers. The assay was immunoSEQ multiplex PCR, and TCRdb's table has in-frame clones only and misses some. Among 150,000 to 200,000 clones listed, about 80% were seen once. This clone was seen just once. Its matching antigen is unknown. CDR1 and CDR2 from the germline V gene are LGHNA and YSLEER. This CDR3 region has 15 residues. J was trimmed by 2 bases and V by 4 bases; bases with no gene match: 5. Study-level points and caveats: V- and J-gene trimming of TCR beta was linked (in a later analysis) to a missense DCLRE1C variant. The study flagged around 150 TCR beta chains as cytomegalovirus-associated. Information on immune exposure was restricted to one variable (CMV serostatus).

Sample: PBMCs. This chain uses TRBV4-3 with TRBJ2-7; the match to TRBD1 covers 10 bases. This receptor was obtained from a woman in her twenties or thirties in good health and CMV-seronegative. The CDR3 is CASSPTDRGTYEQYF. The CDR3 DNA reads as TGCGCCAGCAGCCCTACGGACAGGGGGACCTACGAGCAGTACTTC.